One and the same sample provided the 20 T cell receptor beta chains below, sequenced in a study of T cell repertoires in cytomegalovirus infection. One entry per CDR3 protein, called by TCRdb with MiXCR from the reads. The sample gives over 150,000 distinct CDR3 sequences, 13% to 15% of which show up once; 25% to 30% is in the top ten. The sample taken for sequencing was PBMCs. The source is a human donor in good health (CMV status not recorded). Some clones in this sample may be carry-over from other donors' samples.

At least ten counts were recorded for this clonotype. The DNA of the CDR3 is TGTGCCAGCAGCTTTCTGGTCAACCTGAACTATGGCTACACCTTC. Protein sequence: CASSFLVNLNYGYTF. V gene TRBV7-2 combines with J gene TRBJ1-2, with D uncertain. V was clipped by 3 bases and J by 2 bases, with 13 bases between them. The CDR3 is 15 amino acids. The V gene's germline CDR1 is SGHTA and CDR2 FQGNSA.

This clonotype has a handful of counts. This chain links TRBV28 with TRBJ2-3; D is uncertain. V lost 5 bases and J lost 6, with 21 bases in between. The CDR3 consists of 16 residues. Looked up from germline, CDR1 is MDHEN and CDR2 is SYDVKM. The CDR3 DNA sequence: TGTGCCAGCAGTGATACCGGGTCCAACGGTTTTGATACGCAGTATTTT. Translation gives CASSDTGSNGFDTQYF. The whole variable domain, remainder taken from reference TRBV28 and TRBJ2-3, is DVKVTQSSRYLVKRTGEKVFLECVQDMDHENMFWYRQDPGLGLRLIYFSYDVKMKEKGDIPEGYSVSREKKERFSLILESASTNQTSMYLCASSDTGSNGFDTQYFGPGTRLTVL.

This clonotype has a count of ten or more. The chain joins TRBV7-2 to TRBJ1-2; D remains ambiguous. The CDR3 extends over 12 amino acids. CDR1 SGHTA and CDR2 FQGNSA come from the germline V gene. Deletions cut 1 base from V and 1 base from J, with 1 base between. The CDR3 DNA follows: TGTGCCAGCAGCTTAGATAACTATGGCTACACCTTC. Protein: CASSLDNYGYTF.

This clonotype occurred many times. The chain has TRBV7-6 and TRBJ2-1; a weak D match, TRBD2 (5 bases). Per germline, CDR1 SGHVS and CDR2 FNYEAQ. V shed 1 base and J shed 4 bases, with 11 bases lying between them. CDR3 size: 15 residues. Here the CDR3 DNA reads TGTGCCAGCAGCTTAGGTTTCGGGGTTTACAATGAGCAGTTCTTC. It specifies CASSLGFGVYNEQFF.

This clonotype was counted many times. The genes are TRBV10-3 and TRBJ2-1, with 14 bases identical to TRBD2. Germline values: CDR1 ENHRY, CDR2 SYGVKD. CDR3 size: 14 residues. Germline trimming cut 9 bases from V and 8 bases from J; bases unmatched to any gene: 6. The CDR3 DNA is TGTGCCATGGGGACTAGCGGGAGTAATTATGAGCAGTTCTTC. Residues: CAMGTSGSNYEQFF.

This clonotype was counted between two and nine times. The chain couples TRBV19 to TRBJ2-7; TRBD1 matches 7 bases. This CDR3 spans 15 amino acids. V was pared by 7 bases and J by 2 bases, with 11 bases of the junction left unmatched. Germline loops: CDR1 LNHDA, CDR2 SQIVND (reference sequence). This CDR3 is CASTYRSTGTYEQYF. The CDR3 region has the DNA TGTGCCAGTACTTATCGCTCGACAGGGACCTACGAGCAGTACTTC. Full variable domain (missing parts from reference TRBV19 and TRBJ2-7): DGGITQSPKYLFRKEGQNVTLSCEQNLNHDAMYWYRQDPGQGLRLIYYSQIVNDFQKGDIAEGYSVSREKKESFPLTVTSAQKNPTAFYLCASTYRSTGTYEQYFGPGTRLTVT.

Many counts were recorded for this clonotype. V and J are TRBV11-2 and TRBJ1-2; the D is unclear. Trimming pared 1 base from V and 3 bases from J, leaving 6 bases between. Germline CDR1 is SGHAT and CDR2 is FQNNGV. The CDR3 consists of 13 residues. CDR3 residues: CASSLAEDYGYTF. The CDR3 DNA sequence: TGTGCCAGCAGCTTAGCTGAAGACTATGGCTACACCTTC.

The genes are TRBV20-1 and TRBJ1-2; 9 bases match TRBD1. Looked up from germline, CDR1 is DFQATT and CDR2 is SNEGSKA (reference sequence). This CDR3 contains 16 residues. The J segment lost 2 bases and the V segment lost 0 bases, leaving 7 bases of the junction unmatched. The CDR3 sequence: CSARDSYRGQNYGYTF. The CDR3, as DNA: TGCAGTGCTAGAGACAGCTACAGGGGGCAGAACTATGGCTACACCTTC.

This clonotype has only one observation. A much larger clonotype is one base distant, so this may be a read error. This sequence joins TRBV29-1 and TRBJ2-3, with D possibly TRBD1 on 6 matching bases. Germline V lookup: CDR1 SQVTM, CDR2 ANQGSEA. The CDR3 consists of 15 residues. Trimming removed 6 bases at V and 5 bases at J, with 21 bases between. The CDR3 region is CSVAGTPLNIDTQYF. CDR3 DNA: TGCAGCGTCGCCGGGACACCCCTTAACATAGATACGCAGTATTTT.

The chain joins TRBV5-1 to TRBJ2-7, with D tentatively TRBD2 (6 bases). The CDR3 contains 15 residues. Looked up from germline, CDR1 is SGHRS and CDR2 is YFSETQ. The V end was cut by 4 bases, the J end by 6 bases, with 20 bases between. This chain's CDR3 is CASSLEGPRNIEQYF. The CDR3 region has the DNA TGCGCCAGCAGCCTGGAGGGGCCCCGAAACATCGAGCAGTACTTC.

This clonotype was seen ten or more times. The V call is TRBV11-2, the J call TRBJ2-1, with 9 positions matching TRBD1. This CDR3 is built from 17 residues. Germline V gene data show CDR1 as SGHAT and CDR2 as FQNNGV. The V and J ends lost 0 bases and 6 bases, in that order; junction bases with no gene match: 9. This chain's CDR3 is CASSLDNRGQGLNEQFF. The CDR3 DNA is TGTGCCAGCAGCTTAGATAATAGGGGACAGGGCCTCAATGAGCAGTTCTTC.

Within the sample, this clonotype is medium-sized. The genes are TRBV20-1 and TRBJ2-1, with TRBD2 matching over 12 bases. V shed 3 bases and J 7 bases; nucleotides not matched to a gene: 10. CDR3 length: 16 residues. The germline gives CDR1 DFQATT, CDR2 SNEGSKA (reference sequence). The CDR3 protein is CSASFRLAGVGNEQFF. CDR3 bases: TGCAGTGCTAGTTTTAGACTAGCGGGAGTCGGGAATGAGCAGTTCTTC.

This clonotype was counted many times. The CDR3 is CASSYRQGAMNTEAFF. DNA of the CDR3: TGTGCCAGCAGTTACCGACAGGGGGCGATGAACACTGAAGCTTTCTTT. The V and J genes are TRBV12-3 or TRBV12-4 and TRBJ1-1; 10 bases align to TRBD1. Trimming cost V 4 bases and J 0 bases; bases outside gene matches: 5. This CDR3 region has 16 residues.

This clonotype appeared a few times. This rearrangement joins TRBV28 to TRBJ2-7; D is unresolved. The V end was cut by 3 bases, the J end by 2 bases, with 8 bases between. This CDR3 is 13 amino acids long. Germline V gene sequence: CDR1 MDHEN, CDR2 SYDVKM. CDR3 loop: CASSFRFTYEQYF. Here the CDR3 DNA reads TGTGCCAGCAGTTTTAGGTTCACCTACGAGCAGTACTTC.

This clonotype appeared many times. V and J are TRBV4-1 and TRBJ1-2, with D unresolved. Trimming shortened V by 0 bases and J by 4 bases, and 15 bases separated the two germline ends. Per the germline V gene, CDR1 is MGHRA and CDR2 is YSYEKL. CDR3 length: 16 amino acids. The CDR3 reads CASSQEILNGFYGYTF. The CDR3 DNA sequence: TGCGCCAGCAGCCAAGAAATCCTGAATGGATTCTATGGCTACACCTTC.

This clonotype was picked up many times. The J gene is TRBJ1-1, the V gene TRBV7-2, with TRBD1 matching over 10 bases. Looked up from germline, CDR1 is SGHTA and CDR2 is FQGNSA. Trimming cost V 5 bases and J 4 bases; bases outside gene matches: 7. The CDR3 covers 15 residues. The CDR3 spells CASSPDRGRSTEAFF. DNA for the CDR3: TGTGCCAGCAGCCCCGACAGGGGGCGGTCCACTGAAGCTTTCTTT. The full variable domain, in which reference TRBV7-2 and TRBJ1-1 provide the parts outside the CDR3, is GAGVSQSPSNKVTEKGKDVELRCDPISGHTALYWYRQSLGQGLEFLIYFQGNSAPDKSGLPSDRFSAERTGGSVSTLTIQRTQQEDSAVYLCASSPDRGRSTEAFFGQGTRLTVV.

This clonotype was detected only once. This could be a read error, since a much larger clone is one nucleotide away. The chain has TRBV6-2 or TRBV6-3 and TRBJ1-1; no clear D gene. Germline V gene sequence: CDR1 MNHEY, CDR2 SVGEGT. This CDR3 comprises 11 residues. CDR3 protein: CTSSPSTEAFF. The CDR3 coding sequence is TGTACCAGCAGCCCCTCAACTGAAGCTTTCTTT.

This clonotype was counted a few times. The chain recombines TRBV19 with TRBJ2-5; D remains ambiguous. This CDR3 has 12 residues. Germline-derived CDR1 and CDR2 are LNHDA and SQIVND (reference sequence). Trimming pared 3 bases from V and 5 bases from J, leaving 7 bases between. CDR3: CASSMRSETQYF. Here the CDR3 DNA reads TGTGCCAGTAGTATGAGGTCGGAGACCCAGTACTTC.

The J gene is TRBJ1-2, the V gene TRBV10-2; D is unresolved. CDR1 is WSHSY and CDR2 is SAAADI in the germline V gene. Trimming pared 0 bases from V and 4 bases from J, leaving 9 bases between. The CDR3 runs 14 residues. CDR3 residues: CASSESAEGYGYTF. CDR3 DNA sequence: TGCGCCAGCAGTGAGTCGGCTGAGGGCTATGGCTACACCTTC.

This clonotype was seen at least ten times. The rearrangement joins TRBV7-9 to TRBJ2-3, with 7 nucleotides matching TRBD2. V lost 3 bases to trimming and J lost 3 bases; unmatched junction nucleotides: 3. Germline CDR1 is SEHNR and CDR2 is FQNEAQ (reference sequence). This CDR3 is 14 amino acids long. CDR3 region: CASSFGTITDTQYF. The DNA of the CDR3 is TGTGCCAGCAGCTTTGGGACTATAACAGATACGCAGTATTTT.